The 10 T cell receptor beta chains reported below all come from one sample, sequenced in a study of T cells in Graves' hyperthyroidism and ophthalmopathy. RNA transcripts provided the source from which TCR beta CDR3 regions were amplified. An initial round of RT-PCR targeting the TCR CDR3 relied on the HTBI primer set. In TCRdb, the multiplex PCR reads were re-called with MiXCR into one record per CDR3 protein. Among fewer than 750,000 distinct CDR3 sequences listed, under 15% were seen once. Sequences were obtained from blood. Receptor source: a middle-aged woman with Graves' ophthalmopathy.

This clonotype was found many times. This sequence joins TRBV28 and TRBJ2-2; 8 bases are shared with TRBD2. The germline CDR1 and CDR2 sequences are MDHEN and SYDVKM. CDR3 length: 14 amino acids. Germline trimming cut 6 bases from V and 0 bases from J; bases unmatched to any gene: 0. Here the CDR3 reads CASSGRANTGELFF. CDR3 sequence (DNA): TGTGCCAGCAGCGGGAGGGCGAACACCGGGGAGCTGTTTTTT.

Ten or more counts support this clonotype. The V call is TRBV14, the J call TRBJ1-1, with 10 bases fitting TRBD1. The germline gives CDR1 SGHDN, CDR2 FVKESK. The ends lost 1 base at V and 5 bases at J; junction bases unmatched: 4. The CDR3 is 15 amino acids. CDR3: CASSQGDRGHTEAFF. The CDR3 DNA is TGTGCCAGCAGCCAAGGTGACAGGGGGCATACTGAAGCTTTCTTT.

The sample holds many counts of this clonotype. The chain carries TRBV7-9 and TRBJ2-7, with TRBD2 as a possible D gene (5 bases). This CDR3 contains 13 residues. Germline loops: CDR1 SEHNR, CDR2 FQNEAQ (reference sequence). Trimming stripped 7 bases from V and 2 bases from J, with 12 bases between. CDR3 in amino acids: CASNVIGTYEQYF. The CDR3 coding sequence is TGTGCCAGCAACGTTATCGGGACCTACGAGCAGTACTTC.

The table lists this clonotype with many counts. This rearrangement joins TRBV28 to TRBJ2-7; D is tentatively TRBD1 or TRBD2 (5 bases each). Germline V gene lookup returns CDR1 MDHEN and CDR2 SYDVKM. The CDR3 totals 15 residues. Trimming took off 7 bases at V and 3 bases at J, with 19 bases between the two ends. This chain's CDR3 is CASTSTGPEGYEQYF. The CDR3 nucleotides are TGTGCCAGCACCAGTACGGGACCTGAGGGCTACGAGCAGTACTTC.

This clonotype was observed at least ten times. V gene TRBV27 combines with J gene TRBJ1-5; D gene unclear. This CDR3 comprises 13 residues. Germline values: CDR1 MNHEY, CDR2 SMNVEV (reference sequence). The germline V and J ends were trimmed by 5 bases and 9 bases, with 14 bases remaining between them. CDR3 in DNA: TGTGCCAGCAGTCCACCCGGCGATGGGCCCCAGCATTTT. Encoded protein: CASSPPGDGPQHF.

This clonotype was counted ten times or more. This chain connects TRBV27 to TRBJ2-7; D assignment may be TRBD1 or TRBD2 (5 bases each). Germline assignment: CDR1 MNHEY and CDR2 SMNVEV (reference sequence). V shed 5 bases and J shed 2 bases, with 13 bases lying between them. There are 14 residues in the CDR3. The CDR3 loop is CASSRQGPTYEQYF. The DNA of the CDR3 is TGTGCCAGCAGTCGGCAGGGACCTACCTACGAGCAGTACTTC.

Worth noting for this clonotype: One end of the junction varies from germline; a read error may be responsible. The chain carries TRBV6-1 and TRBJ2-7; 8 nucleotides line up with TRBD2. CDR3 length equals 16 residues. Germline CDR1 reads MNHNS; CDR2 reads SASEGT. For the CDR3, the DNA is TGTGCCAGCGGTGACCTTAGCGGGACACCCTATCTGGAGCAGTACTTC. Amino acids: CASGDLSGTPYLEQYF.

The rearrangement uses TRBV25-1 and TRBJ2-7; D gene unclear. V lost 6 bases and J 6 bases, leaving 21 bases between the germline ends. Germline V lookup: CDR1 MGHDK, CDR2 SYGVNS. This CDR3 spans 15 amino acids. In DNA form, the CDR3 reads TGTGCCAGCAGCTCCTCAGAGGTGATTGGTCTCGAGCAGTACTTC. Encoded protein: CASSSSEVIGLEQYF.

This clonotype was observed a handful of times. V and J are TRBV30 and TRBJ1-1; D gene uncertain. This CDR3 spans 11 amino acids. Trimming removed 2 bases from V and 6 bases from J, with 7 bases in between. Germline CDR1 is GTSNPN and CDR2 is SVGIG (reference sequence). CDR3 coding DNA: TGTGCCTGGAGTCAAAGCGCTGAAGCTTTCTTT. Translation gives CAWSQSAEAFF.

This clonotype was picked up many times. The CDR3 loop reads CASSGTGGIRTEAFF. The CDR3 DNA reads as TGTGCCAGCAGTGGGACAGGGGGGATACGAACTGAAGCTTTCTTT. The V call is TRBV12-3 or TRBV12-4, the J call TRBJ1-1; 11 positions match TRBD1. CDR3 length: 15 residues. With V trimmed by 5 bases and J by 5 bases, 7 bases remained unmatched.